This is a list of T cell receptor beta chains from one sample in a study of beta chain features in type 1 diabetes. Measured with immunoSEQ multiplex PCR; TCRdb has only the in-frame clones, and not every one. The repertoire holds under 300,000 clones, with 9.5% to 13% as singletons. What was sequenced was naive CD4+ T cells from blood. The receptors stem from a man aged 25-45 years with type 1 diabetes. CDR3s include the opening cysteine and the closing phenylalanine or tryptophan. Each record gives: CDR3 DNA, CDR3 protein, J gene, V gene, clone size, D gene. A D gene is named only where the DNA matches it firmly. The listing skips clone size in some rows; elsewhere it reads once, few, many or a size class.

CDR3 DNA: TGTGCCAGCAGTCACCAGGGGGAGACCCTCCACTTT
CDR3 protein: CASSHQGETLHF
J gene: TRBJ1-6
V gene: TRBV6-6
clone size: .
D gene: TRBD1

CDR3 DNA: TGTGCCAGCAGCCCGACAGCGACGAACACTGAAGCTTTCTTT
CDR3 protein: CASSPTATNTEAFF
J gene: TRBJ1-1
V gene: TRBV7-2
clone size: .
D gene: .

CDR3 DNA: TGTGCCAGCAGCTTGGCGCGGGATCGAAGGTTCTCCGAGCAGTACTTC
CDR3 protein: CASSLARDRRFSEQYF
J gene: TRBJ2-7
V gene: TRBV5-6
clone size: once
D gene: .

CDR3 DNA: TGTGCCAGCAGCCAAGCGGGGACAGGGTCCTATGGCTACACCTTC
CDR3 protein: CASSQAGTGSYGYTF
J gene: TRBJ1-2
V gene: TRBV14
clone size: .
D gene: TRBD1

CDR3 DNA: TGTGCCAGCAGCCAAGTGTATCGGGGGTCCCGCGTTAATGAGCAGTTCTTC
CDR3 protein: CASSQVYRGSRVNEQFF
J gene: TRBJ2-1
V gene: TRBV4-2
clone size: few
D gene: .

CDR3 DNA: TGTGCCAGCAGTTACACGGGGAACGCCGGGGAGCTGTTTTTT
CDR3 protein: CASSYTGNAGELFF
J gene: TRBJ2-2
V gene: TRBV6-5
clone size: few
D gene: .

CDR3 DNA: TGTGCCAGCAGCCAATACAACCATTCACCCCTCCACTTT
CDR3 protein: CASSQYNHSPLHF
J gene: TRBJ1-6
V gene: TRBV7-9
clone size: .
D gene: .

CDR3 DNA: TGTGCCAGCAGTGATCCAGGGAGCACAGATACGCAGTATTTT
CDR3 protein: CASSDPGSTDTQYF
J gene: TRBJ2-3
V gene: TRBV25-1
clone size: .
D gene: .

CDR3 DNA: TGCGCCAGCAGCCACACGGTCCGGACCCAAGGGAGGAACACTGAAGCTTTCTTT
CDR3 protein: CASSHTVRTQGRNTEAFF
J gene: TRBJ1-1
V gene: TRBV4-1
clone size: .
D gene: .

CDR3 DNA: TGCAGCGTTGGAGGTGGCGATAGGGAGGAGACCCAGTACTTC
CDR3 protein: CSVGGGDREETQYF
J gene: TRBJ2-5
V gene: TRBV29-1
clone size: few
D gene: .

CDR3 DNA: TGTGCCAGCAGCGTAGAGATGACAGGGGTTTTCGGCGGGGAGCTGTTTTTT
CDR3 protein: CASSVEMTGVFGGELFF
J gene: TRBJ2-2
V gene: TRBV9
clone size: few
D gene: TRBD1

CDR3 DNA: TGTGCCAGCAGCGCGGTTTGGCGGGCATCCGAAGCTTTCTTT
CDR3 protein: CASSAVWRASEAFF
J gene: TRBJ1-1
V gene: TRBV9
clone size: .
D gene: .

CDR3 DNA: TGCGCCAGCAGCCAGGGATCCGGGGGGGACTACGAGCAGTACTTC
CDR3 protein: CASSQGSGGDYEQYF
J gene: TRBJ2-7
V gene: TRBV4-3
clone size: .
D gene: TRBD2

CDR3 DNA: TGTGCCAGCAGTGAAGGAGTGGACGGAGGGCATCAGCCCCAGCATTTT
CDR3 protein: CASSEGVDGGHQPQHF
J gene: TRBJ1-5
V gene: TRBV2
clone size: few
D gene: .

CDR3 DNA: TGTGCCAGCAGCCTACGGGGGACTAGCACAGATACGCAGTATTTT
CDR3 protein: CASSLRGTSTDTQYF
J gene: TRBJ2-3
V gene: TRBV28
clone size: few
D gene: .

CDR3 DNA: TGTGCCAGCAGCCCCACGGAGCTAAGAGCGGGGAGGAAAGATACGCAGTATTTT
CDR3 protein: CASSPTELRAGRKDTQYF
J gene: TRBJ2-3
V gene: TRBV9
clone size: few
D gene: TRBD2

CDR3 DNA: TGTGCCAGCAGCGCGCGGGACAGCCTCCAAGAGACCCAGTACTTC
CDR3 protein: CASSARDSLQETQYF
J gene: TRBJ2-5
V gene: TRBV7-8
clone size: few
D gene: .

CDR3 DNA: TGTGCCTGGGGCCCTTCGTCCTACGAGCAGTACTTC
CDR3 protein: CAWGPSSYEQYF
J gene: TRBJ2-7
V gene: TRBV30
clone size: .
D gene: .

CDR3 DNA: TGCGCCAGCAGGTTGGGGTCAGGATTTAATGAAAAACTGTTTTTT
CDR3 protein: CASRLGSGFNEKLFF
J gene: TRBJ1-4
V gene: TRBV5-1
clone size: .
D gene: .

CDR3 DNA: TGTGCCAGTACCTCCCCAGGTGGACAGGGCCGTCAGCCCCAGCATTTT
CDR3 protein: CASTSPGGQGRQPQHF
J gene: TRBJ1-5
V gene: TRBV19
clone size: .
D gene: TRBD1

CDR3 DNA: TGTGCCAGCAGCTTATGGGGCATGAACACTGAAGCTTTCTTT
CDR3 protein: CASSLWGMNTEAFF
J gene: TRBJ1-1
V gene: TRBV7-2
clone size: few
D gene: .

CDR3 DNA: TGTGCCAGCAGCTTGGACAGCCATACAAACAATGAGCAGTTCTTC
CDR3 protein: CASSLDSHTNNEQFF
J gene: TRBJ2-1
V gene: TRBV5-4
clone size: few
D gene: .

CDR3 DNA: TGCAGCGTTAGGGACTCCGACAGCGAGCAGTACTTC
CDR3 protein: CSVRDSDSEQYF
J gene: TRBJ2-7
V gene: TRBV29-1
clone size: .
D gene: .

CDR3 DNA: TGTGCCAGCAGCGTAGCAGGGCACCTAAACCAAGAGACCCAGTACTTC
CDR3 protein: CASSVAGHLNQETQYF
J gene: TRBJ2-5
V gene: TRBV9
clone size: once
D gene: .

CDR3 DNA: TGCGCCAGCAGCTCGGGACTAGCGGGGGTAGAGACCCAGTACTTC
CDR3 protein: CASSSGLAGVETQYF
J gene: TRBJ2-5
V gene: TRBV5-1
clone size: .
D gene: TRBD2

CDR3 DNA: TGTGCCAGCAGCTTTAGCTCCGGGAACGGTCAGCCCCAGCATTTT
CDR3 protein: CASSFSSGNGQPQHF
J gene: TRBJ1-5
V gene: TRBV7-9
clone size: .
D gene: .

CDR3 DNA: TGTGCCAGCAGCTGGGCCTCTACAGGGATCAACGAGCAGTACTTC
CDR3 protein: CASSWASTGINEQYF
J gene: TRBJ2-7
V gene: TRBV9
clone size: few
D gene: .

CDR3 DNA: TGTGCCAGCAAAACGGAGAACGAGCAGTACTTC
CDR3 protein: CASKTENEQYF
J gene: TRBJ2-7
V gene: TRBV2
clone size: few
D gene: .

CDR3 DNA: TGTGCCAGCAGTGGAGGACAGGGCTTAACTGAAGCTTTCTTT
CDR3 protein: CASSGGQGLTEAFF
J gene: TRBJ1-1
V gene: TRBV2
clone size: .
D gene: TRBD1

CDR3 DNA: TGTGCCAGCAGGGAAGACAGGGGGCTAAGGGCCAATGAGCAGTTCTTC
CDR3 protein: CASREDRGLRANEQFF
J gene: TRBJ2-1
V gene: TRBV6-1
clone size: few
D gene: TRBD1

CDR3 DNA: TGTGCCAGCAGCACAACTAGTCGCGAGACCCAGTACTTC
CDR3 protein: CASSTTSRETQYF
J gene: TRBJ2-5
V gene: TRBV5-4
clone size: .
D gene: .

CDR3 DNA: TGTGCCAGCTCGCCTGGACAGGGCGGCAATCAGCCCCAGCATTTT
CDR3 protein: CASSPGQGGNQPQHF
J gene: TRBJ1-5
V gene: TRBV18
clone size: few
D gene: TRBD1

CDR3 DNA: TGTGCCTGGGGGAGACACGAGCAGTACTTC
CDR3 protein: CAWGRHEQYF
J gene: TRBJ2-7
V gene: TRBV30
clone size: .
D gene: .

CDR3 DNA: TGTGCCAGCAGTGGGACAGCCGAAGTTGGCTACACCTTC
CDR3 protein: CASSGTAEVGYTF
J gene: TRBJ1-2
V gene: TRBV2
clone size: .
D gene: .

CDR3 DNA: TGTGCCAGCTCCCCCGGGAGTGGCCAGCCCCAGCATTTT
CDR3 protein: CASSPGSGQPQHF
J gene: TRBJ1-5
V gene: TRBV18
clone size: few
D gene: .

CDR3 DNA: TGTGCCGTAGACAGGGGTACAGATACGCAGTATTTT
CDR3 protein: CAVDRGTDTQYF
J gene: TRBJ2-3
V gene: TRBV6-1
clone size: few
D gene: TRBD1

CDR3 DNA: TGCGCCAGCAGCTCCGACAGGGGGACTGAAGCTTTCTTT
CDR3 protein: CASSSDRGTEAFF
J gene: TRBJ1-1
V gene: TRBV5-1
clone size: .
D gene: TRBD1

CDR3 DNA: TGTGCCAGCTCAACCGGGACAGGGGGCCGAGAGACCCAGTACTTC
CDR3 protein: CASSTGTGGRETQYF
J gene: TRBJ2-5
V gene: TRBV18
clone size: few
D gene: TRBD1

CDR3 DNA: TGTGCCAGTAGATCGGGGGGGACTCATACGCAGTATTTT
CDR3 protein: CASRSGGTHTQYF
J gene: TRBJ2-3
V gene: TRBV19
clone size: few
D gene: TRBD2

CDR3 DNA: TGTGCCAGCGCTACCGGGACAGGGGCCTACAATGAGCAGTTCTTC
CDR3 protein: CASATGTGAYNEQFF
J gene: TRBJ2-1
V gene: TRBV9
clone size: .
D gene: TRBD1

CDR3 DNA: TGCGCCAGCAGCCTCCTCCGACTGGCGTACAATGAGCAGTTCTTC
CDR3 protein: CASSLLRLAYNEQFF
J gene: TRBJ2-1
V gene: TRBV4-1
clone size: .
D gene: .

CDR3 DNA: TGTGCCAGTAGGGACGCAGGGGGCTGGAACTATGGCTACACCTTC
CDR3 protein: CASRDAGGWNYGYTF
J gene: TRBJ1-2
V gene: TRBV19
clone size: few
D gene: TRBD1